A single T cell receptor beta chain is shown here with its context. Its antigen is currently unknown. The sample originates from a study of blood T cells in healthy people across ages. Using a J-beta primer mix together with a sample-barcoded 5' primer, a second PCR was run for roughly 6 to 12 cycles. CDR3-containing paired-end reads numbering at least 2.5 million came from each sample. TCRdb ran MiXCR on the 5' RACE reads and lists one entry per CDR3 protein. The sample has fewer than 950,000 distinct CDR3 sequences, roughly 53% seen once. Unmatched junction bases numbered 21, after V lost 10 bases and J lost 14 bases. CDR3 length: 14 amino acids. Looked up from germline, CDR1 is MNHEY and CDR2 is SMNVEV (reference sequence). Findings of the study overall: A roughly linear age-dependent decrease characterized TCR beta diversity per million T cells.

The sequenced sample consisted of blood. This chain connects TRBV27 to TRBJ2-3; 7 nucleotides align to TRBD2. This TCR came from a man of 80 years or more in good health. CDR3 sequence reads: CATSLGGGVRYAYF. CDR3 nucleotide sequence: TGTGCCACCTCACTAGGTGGGGGGGTCAGATACGCGTATTTT.